This T cell receptor (beta chain) came from a study of blood T cells in healthy people across ages. Using a J-beta primer mix together with a sample-barcoded 5' primer, a second PCR was run for roughly 7 to 12 cycles. Using its own MiXCR run on the 5' RACE reads, TCRdb lists one record per CDR3 protein. The sample carries about 680,000 distinct CDR3 sequences, approximately 49% recorded once. The CDR3 covers 12 residues. Trimming shortened V by 3 bases and J by 7 bases, and 9 bases separated the two germline ends. Per the germline V gene, CDR1 is LNHDA and CDR2 is SQIVND (reference sequence). The people who gave samples were healthy Caucasians from Russia, aged roughly 6 to 100. Peripheral blood, roughly 11 milliliters per donor, was collected. Total RNA, at least 5.5 micrograms per sample, was extracted from PBMCs.

The receptor's source is a woman aged 55-75 years in good health. The gene calls are TRBV19 and TRBJ1-2, with D possibly being TRBD1 (5 bases). The sequencing sample was made of blood. The CDR3 spells CASSISGGGYTF. CDR3 DNA: TGTGCCAGTAGTATCTCCGGGGGTGGCTACACCTTC.